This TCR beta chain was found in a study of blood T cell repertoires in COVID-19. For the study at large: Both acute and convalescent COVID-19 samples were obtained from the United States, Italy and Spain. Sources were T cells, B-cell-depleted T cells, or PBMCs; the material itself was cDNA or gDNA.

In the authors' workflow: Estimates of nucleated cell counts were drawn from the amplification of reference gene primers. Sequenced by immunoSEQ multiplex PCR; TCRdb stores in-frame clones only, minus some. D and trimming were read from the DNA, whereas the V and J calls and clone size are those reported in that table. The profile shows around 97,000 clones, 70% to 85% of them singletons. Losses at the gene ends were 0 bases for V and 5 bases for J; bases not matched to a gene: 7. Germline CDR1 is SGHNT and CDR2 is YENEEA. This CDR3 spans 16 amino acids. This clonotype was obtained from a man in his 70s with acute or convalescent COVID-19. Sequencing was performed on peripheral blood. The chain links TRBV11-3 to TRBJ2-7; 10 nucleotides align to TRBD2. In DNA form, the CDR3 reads TGTGCCAGCAGCTTAGACCCTAGCGGGAGTTTCGACGAGCAGTACTTC. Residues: CASSLDPSGSFDEQYF.